Listed here are 23 T cell receptor beta chains from one sample, sequenced in a study of CD8 T cells in Susac syndrome. The RNA, about 0.45 to 1 ug, was put through reverse transcription using random hexamers. MiXCR, applied by TCRdb to the immunoSEQ multiplex PCR reads, yields one record per CDR3 protein. The data contain about 130,000 distinct CDR3 sequences, roughly 94% of them singletons. The sequencing sample was made of CD8+ T cells from PBMCs. Source of these receptors: a human donor with Susac syndrome.

As for this clonotype: The junction departs from germline at one end; a sequencing error may be responsible. The chain carries TRBV7-3 and TRBJ2-7, with 9 bases lining up with TRBD1. CDR1 is SGHTA and CDR2 is FQGTGA in the germline V gene. The CDR3 has 14 residues. CDR3 sequence reads: CASSYNSETGGKDF. The DNA for the CDR3 is TGTGCCAGCAGCTACAACAGCGAGACAGGGGGGAAGGACTTC.

J is TRBJ1-1 and V is TRBV15, with D possibly TRBD1 on 5 matching bases. The V gene lost 1 base and the J gene lost 8 bases, with 11 bases spanning the gap. This CDR3 comprises 13 residues. The germline V gene encodes CDR1 LNHNV and CDR2 YYDKDF (reference sequence). The CDR3 spells CATSRGGGTEAFF. CDR3 DNA: TGTGCCACCAGCAGAGGTGGGGGGACCGAAGCTTTCTTT.

V is TRBV20-1 and J is TRBJ2-7; 7 positions agree with TRBD1. Germline V gives CDR1 DFQATT, CDR2 SNEGSKA (reference sequence). The J segment lost 0 bases and the V segment lost 5 bases, leaving 7 bases of the junction unmatched. This CDR3 comprises 14 residues. The CDR3 sequence is CSAQAGTVSYEQYF. Here the CDR3 DNA reads TGCAGTGCTCAAGCAGGGACAGTCTCCTACGAGCAGTACTTC.

V and J are TRBV6-1 and TRBJ2-5; 10 nucleotides line up with TRBD1. CDR3 length equals 14 residues. The ends lost 6 bases at V and 5 bases at J; junction bases unmatched: 6. Looked up from germline, CDR1 is MNHNS and CDR2 is SASEGT. The CDR3: CASSETGGEETQYF. The DNA for the CDR3 is TGTGCCAGCAGCGAGACAGGGGGCGAGGAGACCCAGTACTTC.

A word on this clonotype: The junction differs from germline at one of its ends, possibly a read error. The V call is TRBV13, the J call TRBJ1-1; TRBD1 is a possible D gene (5 bases). Germline CDR1 PRHDT, CDR2 FYEKMQ (reference sequence). The CDR3 runs to 15 residues. In nucleotides, the CDR3 is TGTGCCAGCAGCTCCAATTTGGGGGTAGGCACTAAAGCTTTCTTT. Translated: CASSSNLGVGTKAFF.

CDR3 sequence (DNA): TGTGCCAGACAGCAACTACAGGGCCTCGGCTACACCTTC. Amino acids: CARQQLQGLGYTF. The chain has TRBV2 and TRBJ1-2, with TRBD1 as a possible D gene (6 bases). V lost 9 bases and J lost 8, with 19 bases in between. Per the germline V gene, CDR1 is SNHLY and CDR2 is FYNNEI. The CDR3 is made up of 13 amino acids.

The chain has TRBV6-5 and TRBJ2-1; weak D call: TRBD1 (7 bases). Trimming stripped 7 bases from V and 7 bases from J, with 20 bases between. The CDR3 consists of 15 residues. CDR1 and CDR2 (germline): MNHEY, SVGAGI. CDR3 in DNA: TGTGCCAGCACCCCTCAGGGGGAGGACGGGAATGAGCAGTTCTTC. Translated, it gives CASTPQGEDGNEQFF.

V usage is TRBV25-1 and J usage is TRBJ1-1; TRBD1 matches at 7 bases. The trim removed 6 bases at V and 5 bases at J, leaving 6 bases unmatched. Germline loops: CDR1 MGHDK, CDR2 SYGVNS. The CDR3 extends over 13 amino acids. This chain's CDR3 is CASSAGGGTEAFF. As DNA, the CDR3 is TGTGCCAGCAGCGCAGGGGGGGGAACTGAAGCTTTCTTT.

The chain couples TRBV29-1 to TRBJ2-6; no firm D call. The CDR3 is 14 amino acids. CDR1 and CDR2 (germline): SQVTM, ANQGSEA. V lost 4 bases to trimming and J lost 3 bases, with 10 bases between them. CDR3 DNA: TGCAGCGTTGGAGCTGGGGTTGGGGCCAACGTCCTGACTTTC. It yields the protein CSVGAGVGANVLTF.

The chain links TRBV29-1 to TRBJ2-5; D uncertain. CDR1 SQVTM and CDR2 ANQGSEA come from the germline V gene. The CDR3 spans 11 residues. V was cut by 8 bases and J by 9 bases, with 16 bases left in between. The chain's CDR3 is CSSFRDESQYF. DNA for the CDR3: TGCAGCTCGTTCCGTGATGAATCCCAGTACTTC.

The genes are TRBV3-1 and TRBJ2-2, with 7 bases that match TRBD1. CDR3 length: 16 residues. Germline V CDR1 and CDR2: LGHDT, YNNKEL (reference sequence). Trimming at V came to 2 bases and at J to 6 bases, leaving 9 bases not matched to a gene. The CDR3 here is CASSQRDRANAGELFF. The CDR3 coding sequence is TGTGCCAGCAGCCAACGCGACAGGGCAAACGCCGGGGAGCTGTTTTTT.

V usage is TRBV15 and J usage is TRBJ1-2; TRBD1 might be the D (5 bases). The CDR3 spans 15 residues. V lost 5 bases, J lost 8 bases, and 21 bases lay in between. Per germline, CDR1 LNHNV and CDR2 YYDKDF (reference sequence). The CDR3 region is CATSPTRDGVRGYTF. In nucleotides, the CDR3 is TGTGCCACCAGCCCAACCCGGGACGGAGTACGGGGCTACACCTTC.

This chain connects TRBV1 to TRBJ1-2; the table's TRBD1 call for D was not verified on the DNA. TRBV1 counts as a pseudogene. This CDR3 comprises 16 residues. This CDR3 reads CTSSHTAGRPHYGYTF. CDR3 nucleotide sequence: TGCACCAGCAGCCACACCGCTGGGCGCCCCCACTATGGCTACACCTTC.

The rearrangement links TRBV9 to TRBJ2-5, with D tentatively TRBD2 (6 bases). The CDR3 is 13 residues long. Germline loops: CDR1 SGDLS, CDR2 YYNGEE. Trimming took off 0 bases at V and 5 bases at J, with 8 bases between the two ends. The CDR3 protein is CASSVVAAETQYF. The CDR3 region has the DNA TGTGCCAGCAGCGTAGTAGCGGCGGAGACCCAGTACTTC.

This clonotype was counted between two and nine times. The V call is TRBV11-1, the J call TRBJ2-7; D unresolved. CDR1 SGHAT and CDR2 FQDESV come from the germline V gene (reference sequence). V lost 3 bases, J lost 5 bases, and 5 bases lay in between. There are 11 residues in the CDR3. CDR3 protein: CASSLLHEQYF. DNA for the CDR3: TGTGCCAGCAGCTTGCTGCACGAGCAGTACTTC.

The chain is built from TRBV30 and TRBJ2-1; D is perhaps TRBD1 or TRBD2 (6 bases each). The length of the CDR3 is 17 residues. The V end was cut by 4 bases, the J end by 4 bases, with 23 bases between. CDR1 is GTSNPN and CDR2 is SVGIG in the germline V gene (reference sequence). The CDR3 bases are TGTGCCTGGATCCCAGTCCAGGGGAGGTGGACTTACAATGAGCAGTTCTTC. Its protein product is CAWIPVQGRWTYNEQFF.

This rearrangement joins TRBV27 to TRBJ2-1; a weak D match, TRBD2 (6 bases). The length of the CDR3 is 12 residues. The V gene lost 8 bases and the J gene lost 6 bases, with 11 bases spanning the gap. CDR1 and CDR2 from the germline V gene are MNHEY and SMNVEV (reference sequence). The CDR3 region is CASGFGGNEQFF. The CDR3 bases are TGTGCCAGCGGGTTCGGGGGCAATGAGCAGTTCTTC.

The chain employs TRBV5-1 and TRBJ1-5, with D perhaps matching TRBD1 (6 bases). The germline gives CDR1 SGHRS, CDR2 YFSETQ. This CDR3 comprises 14 residues. V lost 4 bases, J lost 5 bases, and 13 bases lay in between. CDR3 sequence: CASSPGQSHQPQHF. CDR3 DNA: TGCGCCAGCAGCCCTGGACAGAGTCATCAGCCCCAGCATTTT. Looking up the rest from reference TRBV5-1 and TRBJ1-5 gives the full variable domain: KAGVTQTPRYLIKTRGQQVTLSCSPISGHRSVSWYQQTPGQGLQFLFEYFSETQRNKGNFPGRFSGRQFSNSRSEMNVSTLELGDSALYLCASSPGQSHQPQHFGDGTRLSIL.

The rearrangement uses TRBV4-1 and TRBJ2-7; TRBD2 matches 8 bases. The CDR3 has 16 residues. Germline assignment: CDR1 MGHRA and CDR2 YSYEKL. With V trimmed by 1 base and J by 5 bases, 10 bases remained unmatched. In nucleotides, the CDR3 is TGCGCCAGCAGCCAAGTGGCGGGGGGCCCTGGGAACGAGCAGTACTTC. Protein sequence: CASSQVAGGPGNEQYF.

This clonotype was picked up one time. The chain uses TRBV27 and TRBJ1-1; TRBD1 matches 12 bases. This CDR3 has 19 residues. J lost 3 bases, V lost 3 bases, and 14 bases had no gene match. Germline V gene data show CDR1 as MNHEY and CDR2 as SMNVEV (reference sequence). The CDR3 DNA is TGTGCCAGCAGTTTTGGGGCCGGGACAGGGGGCCGGTTGGACACTGAAGCTTTCTTT. This translates into CASSFGAGTGGRLDTEAFF.

The chain combines TRBV6-1 with TRBJ2-1; D is unresolved. Deletions cut 2 bases from V and 0 bases from J, with 8 bases between. CDR1 and CDR2 (germline): MNHNS, SASEGT. CDR3 size: 15 residues. CDR3 amino acids: CASSETTNSYNEQFF. Written as DNA, the CDR3 is TGTGCCAGCAGTGAAACGACCAACTCCTACAATGAGCAGTTCTTC.

This chain uses TRBV28 with TRBJ2-7; the D gene could be TRBD1 or TRBD2 (5 bases each). The V gene lost 8 bases and the J gene lost 2 bases, with 13 bases spanning the gap. This CDR3 spans 13 amino acids. In germline, CDR1 is MDHEN, CDR2 SYDVKM. CDR3 nucleotide sequence: TGTGCCAGCTGTGGGACGGTAACCTACGAGCAGTACTTC. Its protein is CASCGTVTYEQYF.

V and J are TRBV29-1 and TRBJ1-2, with D unclear. Between the trimmed V and J ends, which lost 0 bases and 0 bases, there was a span of 11 bases. This CDR3 is 15 amino acids long. CDR1 and CDR2 (germline): SQVTM, ANQGSEA. CDR3: CSVEDNAGANYGYTF. The CDR3 DNA sequence: TGCAGCGTTGAAGATAACGCAGGAGCTAACTATGGCTACACCTTC.